This T cell receptor (beta chain) emerged from a study of OX40 agonist ivuxolimab in advanced cancers. Study at large: Of mixed ages from about 20 to 80 and averaging roughly 60 years, the group was about 80% male. Participants could have had prior anti-PD-1, anti-PD-L1 or anti-CTLA-4 therapy, and approximately 40% had some. Of the patients, three showed partial responses, one with hepatocellular carcinoma and two with cutaneous melanoma.

The study, taken as a whole, reports: It was also the case that some nonresponders had low normalized T-cell clonal expansion.

This CDR3 has 14 amino acids. The V end lost 5 bases, the J end lost 0 bases, and 10 bases lay between the germline ends. Per the germline V gene, CDR1 is LNHDA and CDR2 is SQIVND (reference sequence). Produced via immunoSEQ multiplex PCR; TCRdb's table is partial and in-frame only. The repertoire holds about 49,000 clones, with approximately 84% as singletons. On this clone: Its antigen is not identified.

The specimen comprised CD4+ or CD8+ T cells sorted from blood, sampled in a trial of the OX40 agonist ivuxolimab. The TCR was taken from an adult with an advanced solid tumor such as melanoma, head and neck, liver or kidney cancer. V and J are TRBV19 and TRBJ1-1; D is unclear. DNA of the CDR3: TGTGCCAGTAGTCCCGCCCCCATGAACACTGAAGCTTTCTTT. The encoded protein is CASSPAPMNTEAFF.